This T cell receptor (beta chain) was sequenced during a study of PD-1 blockade in classical Hodgkin lymphoma. Broader study findings: Healthy donors were reported to have higher baseline TCR diversity than newly diagnosed patients. Those achieving complete response showed baseline diversity like newly diagnosed patients. By C4D1, diversity of CD4+ TCRs had risen significantly, whereas that of CD8+ TCRs had not.

The assay was immunoSEQ multiplex PCR, and TCRdb's table has in-frame clones only and misses some. The sample includes about 98,000 clones, around 90% seen only once; the top ten take 2.8%. Every patient had relapsed following autologous stem cell transplantation, and cohorts differed in brentuximab vedotin exposure. Patients' outcomes at their best amounted to complete response, partial response or progressive disease. As for this clone: Antigen specificity is unknown.

The receptor comes from a human donor with classical Hodgkin lymphoma. The sequencing used peripheral blood mononuclear cells (PBMCs), collected at baseline.

The CDR3 nucleotides read TGTGCCAGCAGCTTAGATGGGACTAGCGGGACCGGGGAGCTGTTTTTT. Translated: CASSLDGTSGTGELFF. The chain links TRBV11-3 to TRBJ2-2; 12 bases map to TRBD2. V was clipped by 0 bases and J by 5 bases; unmatched bases: 1. The CDR3 consists of 16 residues. Germline V gene sequence: CDR1 SGHNT, CDR2 YENEEA.